Following are 28 T cell receptor beta chains from one sample sequenced in a study of CD8 T cells in ankylosing spondylitis. MiXCR, applied by TCRdb to the 5' RACE reads, yields one record per CDR3 protein. The table lists about 400,000 distinct CDR3 sequences, under 25% of them singletons. Regarding the study as a whole: A TCR beta motif of about eight highly homologous variants seemed to mark ankylosing spondylitis blood.

Their antigens remain unidentified. What was sequenced was blood, either unsorted or a sorted T cell fraction (not recorded which). These receptor sequences come from a male donor with ankylosing spondylitis.

The chain links TRBV6-1 to TRBJ2-3, with TRBD1 matching 8 bases. The CDR3 extends over 15 amino acids. Per germline, CDR1 MNHNS and CDR2 SASEGT. Unmatched junction bases numbered 9, after V lost 6 bases and J lost 4 bases. CDR3 in DNA: TGTGCCAGCAGCACCGGGACAGGTTTCTCAGATACGCAGTATTTT. As protein: CASSTGTGFSDTQYF.

There are a few counts of this clonotype. J is TRBJ1-5 and V is TRBV7-9; D remains unclear. The CDR3 runs 13 residues. V lost 3 bases to trimming and J lost 8 bases, with 11 bases between them. The germline CDR1 and CDR2 sequences are SEHNR and FQNEAQ (reference sequence). For the CDR3, the DNA is TGTGCCAGCAGCTTTATGGGGATGGAGCCCCAGCATTTT. The encoded protein is CASSFMGMEPQHF. The full variable domain, in which reference TRBV7-9 and TRBJ1-5 provide the parts outside the CDR3, is DTGVSQNPRHKITKRGQNVTFRCDPISEHNRLYWYRQTLGQGPEFLTYFQNEAQLEKSRLLSDRFSAERPKGSFSTLEIQRTEQGDSAMYLCASSFMGMEPQHFGDGTRLSIL.

The V and J genes are TRBV12-3 or TRBV12-4 and TRBJ2-5, with 8 bases lining up with TRBD2. This CDR3 has 16 residues. The V and J ends lost 5 bases and 1 base, in that order; junction bases with no gene match: 9. The CDR3 DNA reads as TGTGCCAGCAGTCGCGTGTTAGCGGGGCCCCAAGAGACCCAGTACTTC. Residues: CASSRVLAGPQETQYF.

V is TRBV5-6 and J is TRBJ1-1; tentative D call: TRBD1 (6 bases). Trimming took off 4 bases at V and 0 bases at J, with 10 bases between the two ends. This CDR3 is 14 amino acids long. The germline gives CDR1 SGHDT, CDR2 YYEEEE. The CDR3 DNA reads as TGTGCCAGCAGCACAGGACAGTTGAACACTGAAGCTTTCTTT. It specifies CASSTGQLNTEAFF. Drawing the rest from reference TRBV5-6 and TRBJ1-1, the complete variable domain is DAGVTQSPTHLIKTRGQQVTLRCSPKSGHDTVSWYQQALGQGPQFIFQYYEEEERQRGNFPDRFSGHQFPNYSSELNVNALLLGDSALYLCASSTGQLNTEAFFGQGTRLTVV.

The V call is TRBV20-1, the J call TRBJ1-1; TRBD1 is a possible D gene (6 bases). V shed 4 bases and J shed 4 bases, with 16 bases lying between them. CDR1 is DFQATT, CDR2 SNEGSKA, per germline (reference sequence). The CDR3 sequence is 14 residues long. In DNA, the CDR3 is TGCAGTGCTACGGTCACAGGGAGGCCCACTGAAGCTTTCTTT. Translated, it gives CSATVTGRPTEAFF.

The genes are TRBV7-3 and TRBJ2-7; no definite D call. V lost 3 bases and J 1 base, leaving 13 bases between the germline ends. Germline V CDR1 and CDR2: SGHTA, FQGTGA. This CDR3 has 15 amino acids. CDR3 loop: CASSLYTDLSYEQYF. The CDR3 nucleotides read TGTGCCAGCAGCTTGTACACCGATTTGTCCTACGAGCAGTACTTC.

The chain recombines TRBV7-2 with TRBJ2-7; D is ambiguous. Trimming took off 1 base at V and 3 bases at J, with 13 bases between the two ends. The CDR3 runs to 15 residues. The germline V gene has CDR1 SGHTA and CDR2 FQGNSA. The CDR3 loop reads CASSLETKPDYEQYF. In DNA, the CDR3 is TGTGCCAGCAGCTTAGAAACCAAACCAGACTACGAGCAGTACTTC. The whole variable domain, remainder taken from reference TRBV7-2 and TRBJ2-7, is GAGVSQSPSNKVTEKGKDVELRCDPISGHTALYWYRQSLGQGLEFLIYFQGNSAPDKSGLPSDRFSAERTGGSVSTLTIQRTQQEDSAVYLCASSLETKPDYEQYFGPGTRLTVT.

This clonotype was counted only a few times. The rearrangement uses TRBV29-1 and TRBJ2-2; a possible D gene is TRBD2 (6 bases). Germline assignment: CDR1 SQVTM and CDR2 ANQGSEA. CDR3 length: 15 amino acids. The V end was cut by 4 bases, the J end by 1 base, with 13 bases between. CDR3 sequence (DNA): TGCAGCGTTGGTGGCGTAGCGGAGAACACCGGGGAGCTGTTTTTT. It encodes CSVGGVAENTGELFF.

This clonotype has just a few counts. V is TRBV7-9 and J is TRBJ2-7; no clear D. The CDR3 loop spans 13 amino acids. Germline V gives CDR1 SEHNR, CDR2 FQNEAQ (reference sequence). V lost 4 bases, J lost 7 bases, and 14 bases lay in between. DNA of the CDR3: TGTGCCAGCAGCTCAAAGGGCCCAAGGGAGCAGTACTTC. This translates into CASSSKGPREQYF.

J is TRBJ2-1 and V is TRBV29-1; D possibly corresponds to TRBD1 (5 bases). CDR3 length: 13 amino acids. Germline V gene sequence: CDR1 SQVTM, CDR2 ANQGSEA. Between the trimmed V and J ends, which lost 2 bases and 7 bases, there was a span of 12 bases. Here the CDR3 reads CSVELDRKNEQFF. Written as DNA, the CDR3 is TGCAGCGTTGAACTTGACAGAAAAAATGAGCAGTTCTTC.

The rearrangement links TRBV20-1 to TRBJ1-1; D unclear. Germline V CDR1 and CDR2: DFQATT, SNEGSKA (reference sequence). The ends were cut back, 6 bases at V and 4 bases at J, with 9 bases in the middle. The CDR3 length is 11 residues. The CDR3 region is CSARVATEAFF. DNA of the CDR3: TGCAGTGCGAGGGTTGCCACTGAAGCTTTCTTT.

The chain uses TRBV24-1 and TRBJ1-2, with D possibly being TRBD1 (5 bases). This CDR3 region has 12 residues. The germline V gene encodes CDR1 KGHDR and CDR2 SFDVKD. V shed 6 bases and J shed 8 bases, with 12 bases lying between them. Here the CDR3 reads CATSHQGRGYTF. CDR3 sequence (DNA): TGTGCCACCAGTCACCAGGGTCGCGGCTACACCTTC.

This clonotype has a count of ten or more. The rearrangement joins TRBV29-1 to TRBJ2-1; D perhaps matches TRBD2 (6 bases). The ends were cut back, 7 bases at V and 4 bases at J, with 14 bases in the middle. Germline assignment: CDR1 SQVTM and CDR2 ANQGSEA. This CDR3 is 13 amino acids long. The CDR3 DNA follows: TGCAGCGCGGAAGGGAGGTTTTACAATGAGCAGTTCTTC. Its protein product is CSAEGRFYNEQFF.

This clonotype was found a few times. The chain couples TRBV6-4 to TRBJ2-1; TRBD1 matches 8 bases. V lost 3 bases, J lost 5 bases, and 3 bases stayed unmatched. The V gene's germline CDR1 is MRHNA and CDR2 SNTAGT. This CDR3 has 14 amino acids. DNA of the CDR3: TGTGCCAGCAGTGAGTGGACAGGGAACAATGAGCAGTTCTTC. Its protein product is CASSEWTGNNEQFF.

This clonotype was seen a handful of times. The chain links TRBV20-1 to TRBJ1-5, with a weak D call TRBD1 (5 bases). Germline V gene sequence: CDR1 DFQATT, CDR2 SNEGSKA (reference sequence). Deletions cut 2 bases from V and 4 bases from J, with 15 bases between. The CDR3 has 15 residues. The CDR3: CSARRGSGMNQPQHF. DNA of the CDR3: TGCAGTGCTAGAAGGGGCTCGGGGATGAATCAGCCCCAGCATTTT.

The CDR3: CASSLPGAGDYLGQYF. As DNA, the CDR3 is TGTGCCAGCAGCCTCCCTGGGGCGGGAGACTACCTTGGGCAGTACTTC. V usage is TRBV28 and J usage is TRBJ2-7; 7 bases map to TRBD2. Germline V gives CDR1 MDHEN, CDR2 SYDVKM. The CDR3 sequence is 16 residues long. V lost 6 bases to trimming and J lost 9 bases; unmatched junction nucleotides: 20.

This chain joins TRBV12-3 or TRBV12-4 and TRBJ1-5; D unresolved. The CDR3 has 12 residues. The germline V and J ends were trimmed by 4 bases and 4 bases, with 5 bases remaining between them. The CDR3 region is CASSWANQPQHF. Written as DNA, the CDR3 is TGTGCCAGCAGTTGGGCAAATCAGCCCCAGCATTTT.

This clonotype was observed many times. The chain uses TRBV12-3 or TRBV12-4 and TRBJ1-1; 11 bases align to TRBD1. V trimming: 6 bases; J trimming: 6 bases; junction bases outside the gene matches: 15. The CDR3 has 17 residues. This chain's CDR3 is CASRDRDRGLGGAEAFF. The CDR3 nucleotides are TGTGCCAGCAGAGACCGGGACAGGGGGTTGGGGGGAGCTGAAGCTTTCTTT.

The J gene is TRBJ2-1, the V gene TRBV6-7; D is possibly TRBD1 (6 bases). TRBV6-7 is identified as an open reading frame with a role that is uncertain. This CDR3 spans 16 amino acids. Trimming cost V 5 bases and J 2 bases, with 16 bases left between them. The CDR3 region is CASSNTDRGTYNEQFF. In DNA, the CDR3 is TGTGCCAGCAGTAACACGGACAGAGGCACCTACAATGAGCAGTTCTTC.

This sequence joins TRBV5-1 and TRBJ1-1; D is unclear. The CDR3 length is 13 residues. Germline loops: CDR1 SGHRS, CDR2 YFSETQ. The V and J ends lost 4 bases and 7 bases respectively, with 14 bases between them. The CDR3 DNA reads TGCGCCAGCAGCCGATCTAGGGATAGTGAAGCTTTCTTT. It is translated as CASSRSRDSEAFF.

J is TRBJ2-3 and V is TRBV5-1, with 8 bases aligning to TRBD1. The CDR3 has 16 residues. CDR1 is SGHRS and CDR2 is YFSETQ in the germline V gene. Unmatched junction bases numbered 6, after V lost 0 bases and J lost 3 bases. CDR3: CASSLGPGGETDTQYF. The CDR3 nucleotides read TGCGCCAGCAGCTTGGGGCCAGGGGGCGAGACAGATACGCAGTATTTT. The whole variable domain, filled in from reference TRBV5-1 and TRBJ2-3, reads KAGVTQTPRYLIKTRGQQVTLSCSPISGHRSVSWYQQTPGQGLQFLFEYFSETQRNKGNFPGRFSGRQFSNSRSEMNVSTLELGDSALYLCASSLGPGGETDTQYFGPGTRLTVL.

This clonotype has only a few counts. V is TRBV27 and J is TRBJ2-3; D unclear. This CDR3 comprises 13 residues. Looked up from germline, CDR1 is MNHEY and CDR2 is SMNVEV (reference sequence). The V and J ends lost 3 bases and 0 bases respectively, with 4 bases between them. The CDR3 loop reads CASSFLSTDTQYF. CDR3 sequence (DNA): TGTGCCAGCAGTTTCCTAAGCACAGATACGCAGTATTTT.

In its sample, this clonotype was seen a few times. The V call is TRBV6-5, the J call TRBJ1-5, with unresolved D. The CDR3 spans 14 residues. V lost 4 bases and J lost 4, with 11 bases in between. The V gene's germline CDR1 is MNHEY and CDR2 SVGAGI. DNA of the CDR3: TGTGCCAGCAGTTCGGAGAATGCTAATCAGCCCCAGCATTTT. Its translation is CASSSENANQPQHF.

This clonotype has just a few counts. V is TRBV12-3 or TRBV12-4 and J is TRBJ1-1; the match to TRBD1 covers 7 bases. V dropped 2 bases and J dropped 1; count of bases not matched to a gene: 7. There are 16 residues in the CDR3. CDR3 sequence: CASSLPYRQGNTEAFF. CDR3 nucleotides: TGTGCCAGCAGTTTACCCTATCGACAGGGGAACACTGAAGCTTTCTTT.

The chain recombines TRBV9 with TRBJ2-1, with D unclear. V gave up 3 bases and J gave up 7 bases, with 20 bases separating them. This CDR3 is built from 16 residues. The V gene's germline CDR1 is SGDLS and CDR2 YYNGEE. The chain's CDR3 is CASSARRAGPNNEQFF. DNA of the CDR3: TGTGCCAGCAGCGCCCGACGTGCCGGGCCTAATAATGAGCAGTTCTTC.

The V and J genes are TRBV30 and TRBJ1-1; D might be TRBD1 (6 bases). V lost 5 bases, J lost 2 bases, and 18 bases lay in between. Germline CDR1 reads GTSNPN; CDR2 reads SVGIG (reference sequence). This CDR3 has 15 residues. The DNA for the CDR3 is TGTGCCTGGGCAGGGGAGTCCCCGATAAACACTGAAGCTTTCTTT. This sequence encodes CAWAGESPINTEAFF.

V and J are TRBV7-9 and TRBJ2-7; no clear D gene. This CDR3 has 13 residues. V was trimmed by 2 bases and J by 5 bases, leaving 10 bases between them. CDR1 SEHNR and CDR2 FQNEAQ come from the germline V gene (reference sequence). CDR3 sequence: CASSLHGLHEQYF. CDR3 nucleotide sequence: TGTGCCAGCAGCTTACACGGATTGCACGAGCAGTACTTC.

Only a few counts were recorded for this clonotype. V and J are TRBV10-3 and TRBJ2-1; D is unresolved. CDR1 is ENHRY, CDR2 SYGVKD, per germline. CDR3 length: 15 residues. The V and J ends lost 4 bases and 0 bases respectively, with 10 bases between them. CDR3 DNA: TGTGCCATCAGTGCTATAGAGAGCTCCTACAATGAGCAGTTCTTC. Translated: CAISAIESSYNEQFF.